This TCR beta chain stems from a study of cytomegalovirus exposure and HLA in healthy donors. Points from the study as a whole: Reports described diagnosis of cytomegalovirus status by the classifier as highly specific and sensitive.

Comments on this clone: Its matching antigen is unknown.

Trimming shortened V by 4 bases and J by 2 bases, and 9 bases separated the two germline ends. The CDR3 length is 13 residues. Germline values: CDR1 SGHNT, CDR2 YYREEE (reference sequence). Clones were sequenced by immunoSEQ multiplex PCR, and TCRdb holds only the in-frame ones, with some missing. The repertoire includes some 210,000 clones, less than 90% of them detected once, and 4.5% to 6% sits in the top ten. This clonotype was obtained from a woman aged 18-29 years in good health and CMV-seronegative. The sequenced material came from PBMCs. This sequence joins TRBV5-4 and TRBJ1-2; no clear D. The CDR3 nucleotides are TGTGCCAGCAGCCCACTGGGGAACTATGGCTACACCTTC. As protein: CASSPLGNYGYTF.